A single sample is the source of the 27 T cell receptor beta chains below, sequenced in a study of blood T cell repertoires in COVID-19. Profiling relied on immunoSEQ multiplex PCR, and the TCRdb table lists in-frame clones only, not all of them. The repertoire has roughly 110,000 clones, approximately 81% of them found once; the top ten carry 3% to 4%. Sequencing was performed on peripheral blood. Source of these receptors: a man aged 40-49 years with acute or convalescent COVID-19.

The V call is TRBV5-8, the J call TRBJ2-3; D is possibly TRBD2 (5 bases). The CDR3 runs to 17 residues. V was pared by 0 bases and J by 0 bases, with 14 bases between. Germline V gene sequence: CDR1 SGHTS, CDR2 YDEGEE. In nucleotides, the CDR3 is TGTGCCAGCAGCTTGGGACTACAAAATCCTAGCACAGATACGCAGTATTTT. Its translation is CASSLGLQNPSTDTQYF. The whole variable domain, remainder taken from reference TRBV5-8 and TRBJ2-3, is EAGVTQSPTHLIKTRGQQATLRCSPISGHTSVYWYQQALGLGLQFLLWYDEGEERNRGNFPPRFSGRQFPNYSSELNVNALELEDSALYLCASSLGLQNPSTDTQYFGPGTRLTVL.

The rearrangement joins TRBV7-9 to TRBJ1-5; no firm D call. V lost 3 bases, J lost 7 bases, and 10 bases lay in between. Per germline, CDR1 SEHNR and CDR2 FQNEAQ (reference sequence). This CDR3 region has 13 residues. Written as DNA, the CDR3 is TGTGCCAGCAGCTTTTCCGACTCGCAGCCCCAGCATTTT. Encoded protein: CASSFSDSQPQHF.

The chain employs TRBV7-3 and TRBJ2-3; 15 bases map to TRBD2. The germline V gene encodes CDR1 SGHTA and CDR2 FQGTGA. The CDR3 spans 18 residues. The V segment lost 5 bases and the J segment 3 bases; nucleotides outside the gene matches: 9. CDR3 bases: TGTGCCAGCAGCACCTGGACTAGCGGGGGGGCCGTGACAGATACGCAGTATTTT. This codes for CASSTWTSGGAVTDTQYF.

The CDR3 region has the DNA TGTGCTAGTGGCAACGGACAGGGGGCGGCTTATAGTCAGCCCCAGCATTTT. Protein product: CASGNGQGAAYSQPQHF. The chain links TRBV12-5 to TRBJ1-5; 11 positions agree with TRBD1. Trimming removed 6 bases from V and 6 bases from J; junction bases left unmatched: 13. The germline CDR1 and CDR2 sequences are LGHNT and FRNRAP. The CDR3 is made up of 17 amino acids.

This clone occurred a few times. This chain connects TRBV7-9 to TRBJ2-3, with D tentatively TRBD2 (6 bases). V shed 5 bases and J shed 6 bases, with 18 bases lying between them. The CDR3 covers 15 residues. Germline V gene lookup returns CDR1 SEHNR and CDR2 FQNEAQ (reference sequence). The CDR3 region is CASSPPKTSTDTQYF. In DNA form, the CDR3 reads TGTGCCAGCAGCCCCCCTAAGACTAGTACGGATACGCAGTATTTT. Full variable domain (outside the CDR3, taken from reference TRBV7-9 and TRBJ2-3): DTGVSQNPRHKITKRGQNVTFRCDPISEHNRLYWYRQTLGQGPEFLTYFQNEAQLEKSRLLSDRFSAERPKGSFSTLEIQRTEQGDSAMYLCASSPPKTSTDTQYFGPGTRLTVL.

CDR3 protein: CASSLEAGGTEQYF. CDR3 sequence (DNA): TGCGCCAGCAGCTTGGAGGCAGGGGGTACCGAGCAGTACTTC. The rearrangement uses TRBV5-1 and TRBJ2-7, with TRBD1 matching over 7 bases. CDR1 and CDR2 (germline): SGHRS, YFSETQ. V was pared by 0 bases and J by 6 bases, with 6 bases of the junction left unmatched. The CDR3 runs to 14 residues.

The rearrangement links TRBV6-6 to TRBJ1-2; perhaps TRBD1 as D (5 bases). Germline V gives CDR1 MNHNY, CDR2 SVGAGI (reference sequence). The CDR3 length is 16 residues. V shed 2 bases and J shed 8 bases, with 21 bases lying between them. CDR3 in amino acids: CASSYTGGASSGGYTF. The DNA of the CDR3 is TGTGCCAGCAGTTACACCGGCGGGGCCTCTTCAGGGGGCTACACCTTC.

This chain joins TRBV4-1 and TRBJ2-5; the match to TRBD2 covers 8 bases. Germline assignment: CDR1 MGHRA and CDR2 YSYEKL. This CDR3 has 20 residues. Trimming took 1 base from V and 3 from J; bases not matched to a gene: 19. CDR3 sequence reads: CASSQAALATGTRREETQYF. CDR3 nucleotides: TGCGCCAGCAGCCAAGCTGCGCTTGCGACCGGGACTAGGCGGGAAGAGACCCAGTACTTC.

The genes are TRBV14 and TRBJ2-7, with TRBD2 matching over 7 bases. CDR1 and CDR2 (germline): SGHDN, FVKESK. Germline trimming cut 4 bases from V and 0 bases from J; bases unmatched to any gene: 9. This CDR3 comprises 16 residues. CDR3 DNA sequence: TGTGCCAGCAGCCTAGGACTAGGTTTGGCCTCCTACGAGCAGTACTTC. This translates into CASSLGLGLASYEQYF.

The CDR3 DNA reads TGTGCCAGCAGCTTGGGGACTAGCGGGGGGCCGCGTGAGCAGTACTTC. It encodes CASSLGTSGGPREQYF. This chain connects TRBV5-4 to TRBJ2-7; 14 nucleotides match TRBD2. The junction had 6 bases not matched to a gene; V was cut back by 0 bases and J by 7 bases. This CDR3 is built from 16 residues. CDR1 and CDR2 (germline): SGHNT, YYREEE (reference sequence). The full variable domain, in which reference TRBV5-4 and TRBJ2-7 provide the parts outside the CDR3, is ETGVTQSPTHLIKTRGQQVTLRCSSQSGHNTVSWYQQALGQGPQFIFQYYREEENGRGNFPPRFSGLQFPNYSSELNVNALELDDSALYLCASSLGTSGGPREQYFGPGTRLTVT.

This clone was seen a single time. Here the CDR3 reads CASSQDFRTSARSTDTQYF. DNA of the CDR3: TGTGCCAGCAGCCAAGATTTCCGGACTAGCGCCCGGAGCACAGATACGCAGTATTTT. The rearrangement links TRBV3-1 (or the pseudogene TRBV3-2) to TRBJ2-3, with TRBD2 identical over 9 bases. Germline CDR1 LGHDT, CDR2 YNNKEL (reference sequence). The CDR3 length is 19 residues. Trimming at V came to 0 bases and at J to 0 bases, leaving 10 bases not matched to a gene.

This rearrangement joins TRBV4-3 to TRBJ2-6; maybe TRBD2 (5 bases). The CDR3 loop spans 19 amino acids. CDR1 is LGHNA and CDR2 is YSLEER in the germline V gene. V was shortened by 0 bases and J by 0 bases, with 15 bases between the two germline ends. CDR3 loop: CASSQDTPGISSGANVLTF. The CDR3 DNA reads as TGCGCCAGCAGCCAAGATACCCCGGGGATCAGCTCTGGGGCCAACGTCCTGACTTTC.

The CDR3 loop reads CASSKSGTRQDKKGPLHF. The CDR3 DNA sequence: TGTGCCAGCAGCAAATCAGGGACTCGGCAGGACAAAAAGGGACCCCTCCACTTT. The V and J genes are TRBV6-2 or TRBV6-3 and TRBJ1-6, with D possibly TRBD1 on 5 matching bases. The CDR3 is 18 amino acids. Trimming removed 6 bases from V and 12 bases from J, with 30 bases in between. From germline, CDR1 is MNHEY and CDR2 SVGEGT.

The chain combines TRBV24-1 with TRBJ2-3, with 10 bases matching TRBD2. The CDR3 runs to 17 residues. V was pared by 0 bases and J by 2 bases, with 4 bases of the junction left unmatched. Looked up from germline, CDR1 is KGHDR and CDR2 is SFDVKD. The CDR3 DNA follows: TGTGCCACCAGTGATTTGGGTAGCGGGGGGCCCACAGATACGCAGTATTTT. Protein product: CATSDLGSGGPTDTQYF.

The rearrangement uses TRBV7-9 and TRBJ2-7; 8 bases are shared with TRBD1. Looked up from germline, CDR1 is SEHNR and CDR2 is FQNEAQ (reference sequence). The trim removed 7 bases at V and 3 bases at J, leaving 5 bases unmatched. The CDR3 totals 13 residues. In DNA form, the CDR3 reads TGTGCCAGCACCCTGGGACAGGACTACGAGCAGTACTTC. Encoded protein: CASTLGQDYEQYF. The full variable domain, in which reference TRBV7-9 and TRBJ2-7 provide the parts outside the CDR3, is DTGVSQNPRHKITKRGQNVTFRCDPISEHNRLYWYRQTLGQGPEFLTYFQNEAQLEKSRLLSDRFSAERPKGSFSTLEIQRTEQGDSAMYLCASTLGQDYEQYFGPGTRLTVT.

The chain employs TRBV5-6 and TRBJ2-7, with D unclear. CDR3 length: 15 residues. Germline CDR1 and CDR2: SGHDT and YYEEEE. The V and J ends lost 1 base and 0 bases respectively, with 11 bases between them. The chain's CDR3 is CASSLRRLYSYEQYF. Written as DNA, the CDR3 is TGTGCCAGCAGCTTGCGGAGACTCTACTCCTACGAGCAGTACTTC.

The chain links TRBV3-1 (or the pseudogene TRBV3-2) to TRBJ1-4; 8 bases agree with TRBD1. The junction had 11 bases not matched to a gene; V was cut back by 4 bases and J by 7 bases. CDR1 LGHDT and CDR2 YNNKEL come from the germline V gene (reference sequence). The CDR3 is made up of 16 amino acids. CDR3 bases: TGTGCCAGCAGCCCCGGACAGGGACGGAGAGGTGAAAAACTGTTTTTT. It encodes CASSPGQGRRGEKLFF.

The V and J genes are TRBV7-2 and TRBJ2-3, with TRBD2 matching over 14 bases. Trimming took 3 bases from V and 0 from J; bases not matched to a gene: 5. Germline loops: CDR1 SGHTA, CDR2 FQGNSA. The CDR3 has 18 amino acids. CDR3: CASSFGLAGGESTDTQYF. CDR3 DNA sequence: TGTGCCAGCAGCTTCGGACTAGCGGGGGGAGAGAGCACAGATACGCAGTATTTT. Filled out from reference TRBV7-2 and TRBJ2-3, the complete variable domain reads GAGVSQSPSNKVTEKGKDVELRCDPISGHTALYWYRQSLGQGLEFLIYFQGNSAPDKSGLPSDRFSAERTGGSVSTLTIQRTQQEDSAVYLCASSFGLAGGESTDTQYFGPGTRLTVL.

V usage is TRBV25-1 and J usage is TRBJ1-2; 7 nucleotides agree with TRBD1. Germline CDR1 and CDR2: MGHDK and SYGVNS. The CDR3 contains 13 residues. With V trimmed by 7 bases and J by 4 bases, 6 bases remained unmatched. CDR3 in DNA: TGTGCCAGCACCTTGACAGGGACCTATGGCTACACCTTC. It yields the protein CASTLTGTYGYTF.

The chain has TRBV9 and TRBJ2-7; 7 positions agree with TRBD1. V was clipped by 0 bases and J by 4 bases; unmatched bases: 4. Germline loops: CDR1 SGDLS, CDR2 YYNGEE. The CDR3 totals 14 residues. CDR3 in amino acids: CASSVEGRGYEQYF. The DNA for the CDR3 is TGTGCCAGCAGCGTAGAGGGCAGGGGGTACGAGCAGTACTTC.

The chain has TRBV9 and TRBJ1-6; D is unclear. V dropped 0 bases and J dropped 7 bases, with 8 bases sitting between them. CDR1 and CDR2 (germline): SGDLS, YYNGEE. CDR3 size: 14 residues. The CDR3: CASSVAGLNSPLHF. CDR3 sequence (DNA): TGTGCCAGCAGCGTAGCGGGGTTGAATTCACCCCTCCACTTT. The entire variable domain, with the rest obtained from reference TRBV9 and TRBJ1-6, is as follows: DSGVTQTPKHLITATGQRVTLRCSPRSGDLSVYWYQQSLDQGLQFLIQYYNGEERAKGNILERFSAQQFPDLHSELNLSSLELGDSALYFCASSVAGLNSPLHFGNGTRLTVT.

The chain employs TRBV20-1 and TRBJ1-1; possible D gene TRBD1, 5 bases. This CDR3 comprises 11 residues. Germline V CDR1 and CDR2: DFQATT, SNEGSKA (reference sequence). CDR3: CTDSLNTEAFF. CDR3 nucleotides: TGCACCGACAGTTTGAACACTGAAGCTTTCTTT.

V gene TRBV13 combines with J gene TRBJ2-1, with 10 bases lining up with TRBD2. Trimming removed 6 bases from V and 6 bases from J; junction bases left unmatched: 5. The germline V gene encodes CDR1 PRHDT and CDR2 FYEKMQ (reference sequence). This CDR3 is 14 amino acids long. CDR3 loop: CASRKAGGRNEQFF. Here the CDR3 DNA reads TGTGCCAGCAGAAAAGCGGGGGGGCGCAATGAGCAGTTCTTC.

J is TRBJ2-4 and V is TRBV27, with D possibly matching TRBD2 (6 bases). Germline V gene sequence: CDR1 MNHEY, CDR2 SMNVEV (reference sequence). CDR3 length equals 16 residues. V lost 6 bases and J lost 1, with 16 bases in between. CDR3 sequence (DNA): TGTGCCAGCAGGTCGTTGGGCGGGAAGGCCAAAAACATTCAGTACTTC. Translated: CASRSLGGKAKNIQYF.

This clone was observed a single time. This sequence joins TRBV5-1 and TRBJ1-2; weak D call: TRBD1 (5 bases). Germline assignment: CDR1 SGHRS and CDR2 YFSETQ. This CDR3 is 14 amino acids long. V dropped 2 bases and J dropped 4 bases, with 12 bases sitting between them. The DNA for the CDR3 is TGCGCCAGCAGCTTCTTGGGCAGGGCCTATGGCTACACCTTC. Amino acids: CASSFLGRAYGYTF. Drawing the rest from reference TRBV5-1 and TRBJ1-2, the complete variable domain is KAGVTQTPRYLIKTRGQQVTLSCSPISGHRSVSWYQQTPGQGLQFLFEYFSETQRNKGNFPGRFSGRQFSNSRSEMNVSTLELGDSALYLCASSFLGRAYGYTFGSGTRLTVV.

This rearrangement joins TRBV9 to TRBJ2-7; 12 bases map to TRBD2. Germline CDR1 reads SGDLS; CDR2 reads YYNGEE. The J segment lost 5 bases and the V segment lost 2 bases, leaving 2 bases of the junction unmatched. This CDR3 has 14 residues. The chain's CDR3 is CASSVGLAGNEQYF. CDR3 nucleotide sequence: TGTGCCAGCAGCGTCGGACTAGCGGGGAACGAGCAGTACTTC.

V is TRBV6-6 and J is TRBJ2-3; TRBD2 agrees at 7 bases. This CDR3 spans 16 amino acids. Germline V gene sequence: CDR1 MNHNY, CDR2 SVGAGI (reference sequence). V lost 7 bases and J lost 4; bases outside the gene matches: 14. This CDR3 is CASTPRGGGGADTQYF. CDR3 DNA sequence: TGTGCCAGCACCCCGCGGGGCGGGGGAGGTGCAGATACGCAGTATTTT.